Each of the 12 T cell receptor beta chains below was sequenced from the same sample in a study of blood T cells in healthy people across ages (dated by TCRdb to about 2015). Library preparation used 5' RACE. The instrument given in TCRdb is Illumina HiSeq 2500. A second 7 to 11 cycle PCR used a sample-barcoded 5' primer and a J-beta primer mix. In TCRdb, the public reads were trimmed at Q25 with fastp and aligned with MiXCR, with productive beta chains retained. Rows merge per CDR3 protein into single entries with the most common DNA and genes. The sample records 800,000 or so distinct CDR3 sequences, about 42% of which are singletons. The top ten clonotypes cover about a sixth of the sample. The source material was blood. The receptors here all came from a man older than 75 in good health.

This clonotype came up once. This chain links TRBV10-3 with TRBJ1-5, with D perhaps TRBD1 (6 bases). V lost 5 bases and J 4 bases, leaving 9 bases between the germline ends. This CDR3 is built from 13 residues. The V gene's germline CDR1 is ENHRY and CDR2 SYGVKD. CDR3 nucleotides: TGTGCCATCAGTACAGGGAGGAATCAGCCCCAGCATTTT. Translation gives CAISTGRNQPQHF.

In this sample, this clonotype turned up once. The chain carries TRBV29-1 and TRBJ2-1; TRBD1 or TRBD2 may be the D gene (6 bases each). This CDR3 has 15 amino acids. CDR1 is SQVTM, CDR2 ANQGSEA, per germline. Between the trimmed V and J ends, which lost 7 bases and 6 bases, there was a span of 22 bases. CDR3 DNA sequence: TGCAGCGCCGGCCAAGAGGGGGGCCGGGTCAATGAGCAGTTCTTC. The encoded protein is CSAGQEGGRVNEQFF.

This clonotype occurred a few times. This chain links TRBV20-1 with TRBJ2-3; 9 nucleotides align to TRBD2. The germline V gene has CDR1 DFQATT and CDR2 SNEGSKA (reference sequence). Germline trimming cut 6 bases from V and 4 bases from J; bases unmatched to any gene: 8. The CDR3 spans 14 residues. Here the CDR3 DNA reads TGCAGTGCCCCCGGCGGGGGGGGACCAGATACGCAGTATTTT. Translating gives CSAPGGGGPDTQYF.

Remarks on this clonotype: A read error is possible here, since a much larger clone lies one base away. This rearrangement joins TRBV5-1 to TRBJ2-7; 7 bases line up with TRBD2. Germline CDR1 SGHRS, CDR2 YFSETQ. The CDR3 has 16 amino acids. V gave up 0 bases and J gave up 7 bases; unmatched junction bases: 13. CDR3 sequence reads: CASSLGPSGTYNEQYF. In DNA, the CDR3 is TGCGCCAGCAGCTTGGGGCCTAGCGGAACCTACAATGAGCAGTACTTC.

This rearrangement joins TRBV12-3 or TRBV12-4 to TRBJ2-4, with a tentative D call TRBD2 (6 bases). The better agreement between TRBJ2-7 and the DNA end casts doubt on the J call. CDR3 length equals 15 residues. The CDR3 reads CASSLQDGGWYEQYF. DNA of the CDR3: TGTGCCAGCAGTTTACAGGACGGGGGTTGGTACGAGCAGTACTTC.

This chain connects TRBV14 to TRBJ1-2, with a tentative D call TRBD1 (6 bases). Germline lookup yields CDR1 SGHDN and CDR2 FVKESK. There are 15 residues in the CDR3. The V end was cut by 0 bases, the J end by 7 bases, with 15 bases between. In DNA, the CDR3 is TGTGCCAGCAGCCAAGATGGCAGGGGTGGAGGTGGCTACACCTTC. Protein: CASSQDGRGGGGYTF.

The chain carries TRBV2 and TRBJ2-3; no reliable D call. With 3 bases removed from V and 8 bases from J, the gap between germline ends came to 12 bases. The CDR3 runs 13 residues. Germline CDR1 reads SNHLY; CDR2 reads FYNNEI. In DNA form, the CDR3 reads TGTGCCAGCAGTGACTCGCATATCGGTACGCAGTATTTT. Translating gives CASSDSHIGTQYF.

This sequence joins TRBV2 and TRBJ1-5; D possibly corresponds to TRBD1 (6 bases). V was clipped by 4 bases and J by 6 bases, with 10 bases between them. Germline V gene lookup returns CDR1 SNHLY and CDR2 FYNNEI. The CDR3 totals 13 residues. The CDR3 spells CASSARGAQPQHF. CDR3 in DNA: TGTGCCAGCAGTGCGAGGGGGGCTCAGCCCCAGCATTTT.

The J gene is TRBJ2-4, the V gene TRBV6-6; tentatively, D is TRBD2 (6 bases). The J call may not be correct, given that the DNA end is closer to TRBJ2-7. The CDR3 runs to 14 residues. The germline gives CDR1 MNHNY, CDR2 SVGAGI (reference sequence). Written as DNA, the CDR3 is TGTGCCAGCACCCGGGACGGGAGTACCTACGAGCAGTACTTC. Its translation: CASTRDGSTYEQYF.

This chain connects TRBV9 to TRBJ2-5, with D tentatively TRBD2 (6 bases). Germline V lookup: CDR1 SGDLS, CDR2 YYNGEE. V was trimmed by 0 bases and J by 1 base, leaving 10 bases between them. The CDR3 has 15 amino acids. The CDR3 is CASSVGGGTQETQYF. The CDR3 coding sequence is TGTGCCAGCAGCGTAGGTGGCGGGACCCAAGAGACCCAGTACTTC.

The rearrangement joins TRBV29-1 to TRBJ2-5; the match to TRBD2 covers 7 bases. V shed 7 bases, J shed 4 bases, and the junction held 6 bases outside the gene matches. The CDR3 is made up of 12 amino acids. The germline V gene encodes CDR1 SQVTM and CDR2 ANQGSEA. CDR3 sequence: CSAQTSRETQYF. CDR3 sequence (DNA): TGCAGCGCTCAGACTAGCCGAGAGACCCAGTACTTC.

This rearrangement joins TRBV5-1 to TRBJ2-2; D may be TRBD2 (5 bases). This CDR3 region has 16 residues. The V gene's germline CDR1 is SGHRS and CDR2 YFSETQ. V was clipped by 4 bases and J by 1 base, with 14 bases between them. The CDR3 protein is CASSATAAGNTGELFF. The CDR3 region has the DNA TGCGCCAGCAGCGCCACAGCCGCGGGGAACACCGGGGAGCTGTTTTTT. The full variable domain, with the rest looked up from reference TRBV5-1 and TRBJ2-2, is KAGVTQTPRYLIKTRGQQVTLSCSPISGHRSVSWYQQTPGQGLQFLFEYFSETQRNKGNFPGRFSGRQFSNSRSEMNVSTLELGDSALYLCASSATAAGNTGELFFGEGSRLTVL.